The TCR beta chain under discussion was sequenced for a study of cytomegalovirus exposure and HLA in healthy donors. Researchers ran the PCR with 60 Vbeta and 13 Jbeta primers. Methods used by the authors: Unique TCR beta chains totaled approximately 83 million in a later count, with roughly 10 million of them shared. Profiling relied on immunoSEQ multiplex PCR, and the TCRdb table lists in-frame clones only, not all of them. V, J and clone size are those of that table, while D and trimming were read from the DNA. This table holds about 160,000 clones, roughly 80% found once. Remarks on this clone: Antigen unknown.

Overall study findings and caveats: Fewer N-insertions than the roughly 670-donor mean were reportedly shown by an Asian-associated ancestry cluster in a later analysis. Per a prior analysis, the majority of TCR beta V segments were productive roughly 87% or roughly 30% of the time.

This clonotype was sampled from a male donor in good health and CMV-seronegative. The sequenced sample consisted of PBMCs.

Here the CDR3 DNA reads TGTGCCAGCAGCTTAGCGCTCGGGATCAACACTGAAGCTTTCTTT. Its protein is CASSLALGINTEAFF. The rearrangement joins TRBV7-2 to TRBJ1-1; D uncertain. V was clipped by 0 bases and J by 2 bases, with 10 bases between them. From germline, CDR1 is SGHTA and CDR2 FQGNSA. The CDR3 runs 15 residues.